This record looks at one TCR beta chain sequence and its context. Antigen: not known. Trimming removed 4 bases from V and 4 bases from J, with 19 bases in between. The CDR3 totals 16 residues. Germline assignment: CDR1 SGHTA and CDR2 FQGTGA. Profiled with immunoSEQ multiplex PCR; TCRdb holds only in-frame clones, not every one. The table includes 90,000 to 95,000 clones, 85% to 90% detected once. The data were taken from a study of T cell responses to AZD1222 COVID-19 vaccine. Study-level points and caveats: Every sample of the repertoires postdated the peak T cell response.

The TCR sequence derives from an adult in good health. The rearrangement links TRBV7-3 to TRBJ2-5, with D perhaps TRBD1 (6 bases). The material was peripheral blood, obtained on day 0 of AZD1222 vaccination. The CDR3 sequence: CASSYEGRTVGETQYF. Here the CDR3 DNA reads TGTGCCAGCAGCTATGAGGGAAGGACAGTGGGAGAGACCCAGTACTTC. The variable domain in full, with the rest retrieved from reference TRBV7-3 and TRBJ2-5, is GAGVSQTPSNKVTEKGKYVELRCDPISGHTALYWYRQSLGQGPEFLIYFQGTGAADDSGLPNDRFFAVRPEGSVSTLKIQRTERGDSAVYLCASSYEGRTVGETQYFGPGTRLLVL.